Below, 8 T cell receptor beta chains from the same sample are listed, as sequenced in a study of T cell responses to AZD1222 COVID-19 vaccine. Assay: immunoSEQ multiplex PCR; the TCRdb copy retains only in-frame clones and omits some. The table includes under 150,000 clones, 92% detected once. This specimen consisted of peripheral blood, obtained on day 0 of AZD1222 vaccination. The source is an adult in good health.

The chain carries TRBV7-8 and TRBJ1-1, with D possibly TRBD1 on 5 matching bases. Germline-derived CDR1 and CDR2 are SGHVS and FQNEAQ. The ends were cut back, 5 bases at V and 4 bases at J, with 8 bases in the middle. The CDR3 has 12 residues. CDR3 DNA sequence: TGTGCCAGCAGCCTTGACAGCACTGAAGCTTTCTTT. It codes for CASSLDSTEAFF.

The chain uses TRBV19 and TRBJ2-5, with a weak D call TRBD1 (5 bases). Trimming shortened V by 5 bases and J by 5 bases, and 12 bases separated the two germline ends. CDR1 and CDR2 (germline): LNHDA, SQIVND (reference sequence). This CDR3 contains 13 residues. The DNA for the CDR3 is TGTGCCAGTAGTGACCAGGGCCCCGAGACCCAGTACTTC. It yields the protein CASSDQGPETQYF.

The J gene is TRBJ2-7, the V gene TRBV10-3; a possible D gene is TRBD1 (5 bases). Germline lookup yields CDR1 ENHRY and CDR2 SYGVKD. The CDR3 has 14 residues. Trimming took off 7 bases at V and 0 bases at J, with 13 bases between the two ends. CDR3 bases: TGTGCCATCACTACAGGTCCTAGCTCCTACGAGCAGTACTTC. It yields the protein CAITTGPSSYEQYF.

This chain joins TRBV15 and TRBJ1-1, with D possibly TRBD1 on 5 matching bases. V lost 5 bases, J lost 1 base, and 17 bases lay in between. The CDR3 is 16 residues long. The germline CDR1 and CDR2 sequences are LNHNV and YYDKDF (reference sequence). The CDR3 here is CATSPFQGVGNTEAFF. For the CDR3, the DNA is TGTGCCACCAGCCCTTTCCAGGGAGTGGGGAACACTGAAGCTTTCTTT.

This sequence joins TRBV11-3 and TRBJ1-1; D uncertain. Per the germline V gene, CDR1 is SGHNT and CDR2 is YENEEA. V lost 8 bases and J lost 8, with 9 bases in between. This CDR3 is 10 amino acids long. Here the CDR3 DNA reads TGTGCCAGCTTTTGGGGAGAAGCTTTCTTT. Translation gives CASFWGEAFF.

V usage is TRBV3-1 (or the pseudogene TRBV3-2) and J usage is TRBJ2-7; D remains ambiguous. Germline CDR1 reads LGHDT; CDR2 reads YNNKEL (reference sequence). CDR3 length: 14 amino acids. V was pared by 4 bases and J by 0 bases, with 10 bases between. The CDR3 sequence: CASSRRLSSYEQYF. The DNA of the CDR3 is TGTGCCAGCAGCCGCAGGCTGAGCTCCTACGAGCAGTACTTC.

Comments on this clone: This sample also contains other DNA sequences that code for the same CDR3. This chain links TRBV7-9 with TRBJ2-1; D is unclear. The V gene's germline CDR1 is SEHNR and CDR2 FQNEAQ (reference sequence). With 1 base removed from V and 8 bases from J, the gap between germline ends came to 9 bases. CDR3 length: 13 residues. The CDR3 protein is CASSLVGSYEQFF. The CDR3 bases are TGTGCCAGCAGCTTAGTAGGTAGTTATGAGCAGTTCTTC. Full variable domain (remainder filled in from reference TRBV7-9 and TRBJ2-1): DTGVSQNPRHKITKRGQNVTFRCDPISEHNRLYWYRQTLGQGPEFLTYFQNEAQLEKSRLLSDRFSAERPKGSFSTLEIQRTEQGDSAMYLCASSLVGSYEQFFGPGTRLTVL.

This CDR3 is CASSSGQGWYEQYF. The DNA for the CDR3 is TGTGCCAGCAGCTCGGGACAGGGTTGGTACGAGCAGTACTTC. The gene calls are TRBV28 and TRBJ2-7; 9 nucleotides match TRBD1. The CDR3 spans 14 residues. After removal of 6 bases from V and 4 bases from J, the junction contained 7 bases not matched to a gene. Germline lookup yields CDR1 MDHEN and CDR2 SYDVKM.